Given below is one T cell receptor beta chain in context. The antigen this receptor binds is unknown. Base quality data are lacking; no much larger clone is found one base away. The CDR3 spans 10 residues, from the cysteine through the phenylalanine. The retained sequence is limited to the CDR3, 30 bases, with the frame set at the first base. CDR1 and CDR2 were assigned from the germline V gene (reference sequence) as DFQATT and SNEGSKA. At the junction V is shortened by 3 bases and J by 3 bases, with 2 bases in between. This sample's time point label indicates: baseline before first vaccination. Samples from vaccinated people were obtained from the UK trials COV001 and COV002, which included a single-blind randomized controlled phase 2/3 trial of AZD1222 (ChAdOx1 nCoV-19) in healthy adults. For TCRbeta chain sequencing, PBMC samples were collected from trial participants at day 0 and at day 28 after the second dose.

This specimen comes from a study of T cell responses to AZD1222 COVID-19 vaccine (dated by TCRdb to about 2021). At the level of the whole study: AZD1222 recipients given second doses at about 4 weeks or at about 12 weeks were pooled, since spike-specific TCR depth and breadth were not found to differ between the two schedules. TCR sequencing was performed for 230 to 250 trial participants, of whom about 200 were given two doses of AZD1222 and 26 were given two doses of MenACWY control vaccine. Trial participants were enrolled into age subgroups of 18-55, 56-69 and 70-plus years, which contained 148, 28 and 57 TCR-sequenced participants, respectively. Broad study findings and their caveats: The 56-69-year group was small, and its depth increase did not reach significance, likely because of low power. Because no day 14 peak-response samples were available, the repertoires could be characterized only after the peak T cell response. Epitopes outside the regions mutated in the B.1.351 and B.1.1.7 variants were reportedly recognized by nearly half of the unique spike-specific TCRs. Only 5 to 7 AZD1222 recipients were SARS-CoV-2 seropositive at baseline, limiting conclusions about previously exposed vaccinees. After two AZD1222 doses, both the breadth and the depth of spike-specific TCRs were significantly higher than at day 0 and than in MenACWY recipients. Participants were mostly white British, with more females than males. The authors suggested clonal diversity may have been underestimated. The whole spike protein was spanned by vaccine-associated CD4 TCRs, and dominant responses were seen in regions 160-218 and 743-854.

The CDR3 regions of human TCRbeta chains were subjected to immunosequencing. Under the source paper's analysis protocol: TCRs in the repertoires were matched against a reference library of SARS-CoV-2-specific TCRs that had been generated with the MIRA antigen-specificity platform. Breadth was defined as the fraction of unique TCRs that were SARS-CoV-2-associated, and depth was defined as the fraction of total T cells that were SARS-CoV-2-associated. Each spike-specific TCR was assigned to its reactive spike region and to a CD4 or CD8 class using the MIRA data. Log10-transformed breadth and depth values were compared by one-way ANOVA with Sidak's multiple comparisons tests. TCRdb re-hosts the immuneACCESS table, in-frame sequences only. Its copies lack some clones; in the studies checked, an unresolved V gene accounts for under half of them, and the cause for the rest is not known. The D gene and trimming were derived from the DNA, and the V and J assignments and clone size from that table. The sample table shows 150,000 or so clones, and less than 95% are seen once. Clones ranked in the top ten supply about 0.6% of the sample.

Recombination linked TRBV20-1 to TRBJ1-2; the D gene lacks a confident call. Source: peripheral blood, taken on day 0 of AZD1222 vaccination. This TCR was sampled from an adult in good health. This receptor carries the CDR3 CSASYYGYTF. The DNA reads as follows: TGCAGTGCTAGTTACTATGGCTACACCTTC.